This T cell receptor beta chain was recorded in a study of CD8+ T cells in alopecia areata. This clone was recorded a few times. Sample treatment: oral pan-JAK inhibitor, 5-10 mg twice daily. As part of sample collection, lesional scalp punch biopsies and peripheral blood were taken from alopecia areata patients. Germline CDR1 is LNHNV and CDR2 is YYDKDF (reference sequence). The V and J ends lost 0 bases and 13 bases, in that order; junction bases with no gene match: 4. This CDR3 spans 12 amino acids. TCR sequencing used cDNA made by reverse transcription of extracted RNA. Here immunoSEQ multiplex PCR was the method, and the copy in TCRdb shows in-frame clones only, minus some. The sample lists around 150,000 clones, approximately 57% occurring once.

Here the sequenced sample was CD4+ T cells sorted from blood, taken at week 24, from a patient treated with tofacitinib. This rearrangement joins TRBV15 to TRBJ2-5; TRBD1 matches at 8 bases. This receptor was identified in a human donor with alopecia areata. CDR3 DNA: TGTGCCACCAGCAGAGAAACAGGGGGAACGTACTTC. The encoded protein is CATSRETGGTYF.